This T cell receptor (beta chain) was recorded in a study of shared clonotypes between healthy human individuals. Study information: Each donor's CD4 naive and CD4 memory cells filled three plates apiece, CD8 naive two, and CD8 memory one.

As regards this clone: Antigen unknown.

Study-level results: Memory subsets generally showed smaller estimated richness than naive subsets did. With a handful of donors compared, around 5.4% of naive CD4 clonotypes were shared.

The assay ran at deep level. Libraries were prepared by immunoSEQ multiplex PCR; TCRdb keeps only in-frame clonotypes and omits some of them. The sample contains roughly 680,000 clones, around 77% of which appear only once. This sequence originates from a woman in her 30s in good health. Sample: memory CD4+ T cells sorted from blood. Sample subset: CD45RA-negative fraction.

CDR3 sequence: CASSYSNHRQGYTF. The CDR3, as DNA: TGTGCCAGCAGTTACTCGAACCACCGGCAAGGCTACACCTTC. The rearrangement links TRBV6-5 to TRBJ1-2, with unresolved D. Deletions cut 0 bases from V and 8 bases from J, with 13 bases between. Germline V gene sequence: CDR1 MNHEY, CDR2 SVGAGI. This CDR3 has 14 residues.